A single sample gave rise to the 4 T cell receptor beta chains below, sequenced in a study of CD8+CD57+ T cells in acquired aplastic anemia. According to the study, genomic DNA was the template for TCR beta VDJ and CDR3 profiling. TCRdb re-analysed the reads in MiXCR, keeping a single row per CDR3 protein. Of about 190,000 distinct CDR3 sequences in the sample, 50% to 55% are singletons; the top ten hold roughly 15%. Material: sorted CD4+, CD8+, or CD8+CD57+ T cells (not recorded which) from PBMCs. These TCRs come from a human donor in good health, serving as a control.

The chain is built from TRBV28 and TRBJ2-2, with D possibly matching TRBD1 (5 bases). Germline V gene data show CDR1 as MDHEN and CDR2 as SYDVKM. Trimming took off 3 bases at V and 1 base at J, with 6 bases between the two ends. The CDR3 spans 14 residues. The CDR3 sequence is CASSFTGNTGELFF. CDR3 in DNA: TGTGCCAGCAGTTTTACAGGGAACACCGGGGAGCTGTTTTTT.

The rearrangement joins TRBV20-1 to TRBJ2-3; 9 nucleotides agree with TRBD2. Germline CDR1 DFQATT, CDR2 SNEGSKA (reference sequence). The ends lost 7 bases at V and 0 bases at J; junction bases unmatched: 5. The CDR3 length is 14 residues. The CDR3 protein is CSVELAGSTDTQYF. The CDR3 nucleotides are TGCAGTGTGGAACTAGCGGGTAGCACAGATACGCAGTATTTT.

The table lists this clonotype with a few counts. The rearrangement joins TRBV15 to TRBJ2-7, with 14 positions matching TRBD2. The germline gives CDR1 LNHNV, CDR2 YYDKDF (reference sequence). The V and J ends lost 3 bases and 7 bases, in that order; junction bases with no gene match: 8. The CDR3 covers 16 residues. This CDR3 is CATSSGLAGGAGEQYF. Written as DNA, the CDR3 is TGTGCCACCAGCAGCGGACTAGCGGGAGGTGCGGGGGAGCAGTACTTC.

This clonotype was counted many times. This sequence joins TRBV11-2 and TRBJ2-7; D is possibly TRBD1 (6 bases). The CDR3 consists of 15 residues. With 4 bases removed from V and 10 bases from J, the gap between germline ends came to 23 bases. CDR1 and CDR2 from the germline V gene are SGHAT and FQNNGV. The CDR3 sequence: CASSSPRDVRGGQYF. Here the CDR3 DNA reads TGTGCCAGCAGCTCCCCCCGGGATGTCAGGGGTGGACAGTACTTC.